Listed here are 9 T cell receptor beta chains from one sample, sequenced in a study of technical replicates of blood from four donors. Generated by immunoSEQ multiplex PCR, the TCRdb table keeps only in-frame clones and is missing some. In the table there are 60,000 to 80,000 clones, roughly 91% of which are singletons. The sequenced sample consisted of PBMCs. The receptors derive from a human donor in good health. Some clones in this sample may be carry-over from other donors' samples.

This chain links TRBV10-3 with TRBJ2-5, with D hard to call. Germline lookup yields CDR1 ENHRY and CDR2 SYGVKD. Trimming stripped 5 bases from V and 4 bases from J, with 11 bases between. The CDR3 runs 13 residues. The CDR3 loop reads CAISKAVSETQYF. The CDR3 DNA sequence: TGTGCCATCAGTAAGGCGGTATCAGAGACCCAGTACTTC.

This chain uses TRBV6-5 with TRBJ2-7; perhaps TRBD1 as D (5 bases). The length of the CDR3 is 15 residues. From germline, CDR1 is MNHEY and CDR2 SVGAGI. The ends were cut back, 0 bases at V and 3 bases at J, with 12 bases in the middle. The CDR3 bases are TGTGCCAGCAGTTACTCAGGGCAGGGCAACTACGAGCAGTACTTC. Amino acids: CASSYSGQGNYEQYF.

The V gene is TRBV6-1, the J gene TRBJ1-5; D unresolved. Between the trimmed V and J ends, which lost 2 bases and 4 bases, there was a span of 6 bases. CDR3 size: 13 residues. Per germline, CDR1 MNHNS and CDR2 SASEGT. The CDR3 DNA follows: TGTGCCAGCAGTGAAATGTATAATCAGCCCCAGCATTTT. Encoded protein: CASSEMYNQPQHF.

The V call is TRBV6-5, the J call TRBJ1-1; D is possibly TRBD1 (5 bases). The germline V gene has CDR1 MNHEY and CDR2 SVGAGI. V gave up 6 bases and J gave up 7 bases, with 12 bases separating them. The length of the CDR3 is 12 residues. The DNA for the CDR3 is TGTGCCAGCAGGGGTAGGGGTATTGAAGCTTTCTTT. Encoded protein: CASRGRGIEAFF.

This chain uses TRBV14 with TRBJ1-6, with D tentatively TRBD1 (5 bases). The CDR3 runs 15 residues. Trimming took 2 bases from V and 8 from J, leaving 13 bases between them. Germline CDR1 and CDR2: SGHDN and FVKESK. CDR3 nucleotide sequence: TGTGCCAGCAGCCAATGGGGACTGGGAGATTCACCCCTCCACTTT. Translation: CASSQWGLGDSPLHF. Based on the CDR3 plus reference TRBV14 and TRBJ1-6, the full variable domain is EAGVTQFPSHSVIEKGQTVTLRCDPISGHDNLYWYRRVMGKEIKFLLHFVKESKQDESGMPNNRFLAERTGGTYSTLKVQPAELEDSGVYFCASSQWGLGDSPLHFGNGTRLTVT.

The chain joins TRBV28 to TRBJ2-1, with TRBD1 matching over 8 bases. Germline-derived CDR1 and CDR2 are MDHEN and SYDVKM. The CDR3 is made up of 17 amino acids. The J segment lost 4 bases and the V segment lost 7 bases, leaving 15 bases of the junction unmatched. CDR3 DNA: TGTGCCAGCAACACTTACCCCGCAGGGGGCCGATACAATGAGCAGTTCTTC. Protein: CASNTYPAGGRYNEQFF.

The chain joins TRBV29-1 to TRBJ2-1, with D unclear. There are 12 residues in the CDR3. V dropped 4 bases and J dropped 7 bases, with 11 bases sitting between them. Germline V gives CDR1 SQVTM, CDR2 ANQGSEA. The DNA of the CDR3 is TGCAGCGTTGGGCCAGCGCGGAATGAGCAGTTCTTC. Protein product: CSVGPARNEQFF.

V and J are TRBV9 and TRBJ2-7; D gene unclear. Germline V gene sequence: CDR1 SGDLS, CDR2 YYNGEE. The CDR3 loop spans 14 amino acids. With 0 bases removed from V and 5 bases from J, the gap between germline ends came to 12 bases. This CDR3 reads CASSVAPGTHEQYF. DNA for the CDR3: TGTGCCAGCAGCGTAGCCCCGGGTACCCACGAGCAGTACTTC. The whole variable domain, remainder taken from reference TRBV9 and TRBJ2-7, is DSGVTQTPKHLITATGQRVTLRCSPRSGDLSVYWYQQSLDQGLQFLIQYYNGEERAKGNILERFSAQQFPDLHSELNLSSLELGDSALYFCASSVAPGTHEQYFGPGTRLTVT.

The gene calls are TRBV10-3 and TRBJ1-1, with D tentatively TRBD1 (5 bases). Germline V gives CDR1 ENHRY, CDR2 SYGVKD. This CDR3 is 12 amino acids long. Trimming left V 4 bases short and J 3 bases short, with 6 bases between. As DNA, the CDR3 is TGTGCCATCAGTGGGGGGGACACTGAAGCTTTCTTT. The encoded protein is CAISGGDTEAFF.